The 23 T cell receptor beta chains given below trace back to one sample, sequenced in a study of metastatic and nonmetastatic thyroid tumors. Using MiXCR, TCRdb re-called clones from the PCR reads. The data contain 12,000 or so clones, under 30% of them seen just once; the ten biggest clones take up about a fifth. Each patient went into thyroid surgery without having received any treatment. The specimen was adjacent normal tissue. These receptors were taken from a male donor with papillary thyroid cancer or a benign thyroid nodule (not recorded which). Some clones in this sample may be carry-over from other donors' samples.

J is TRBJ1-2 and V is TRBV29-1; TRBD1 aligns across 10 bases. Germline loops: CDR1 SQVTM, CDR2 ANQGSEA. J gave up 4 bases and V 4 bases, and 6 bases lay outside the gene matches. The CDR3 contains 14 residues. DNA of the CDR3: TGCAGCGTTGTTGGGGACAGGGGACTCTATGGCTACACCTTC. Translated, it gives CSVVGDRGLYGYTF. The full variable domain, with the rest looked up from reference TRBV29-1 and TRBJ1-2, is SAVISQKPSRDICQRGTSLTIQCQVDSQVTMMFWYRQQPGQSLTLIATANQGSEATYESGFVIDKFPISRPNLTFSTLTVSNMSPEDSSIYLCSVVGDRGLYGYTFGSGTRLTVV.

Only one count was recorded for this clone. The CDR3 DNA sequence: TGTGCCTGGAGGACGGACGCCTACAATGAGCAGTTCTTC. Its protein is CAWRTDAYNEQFF. The V and J genes are TRBV30 and TRBJ2-1; D remains ambiguous. The germline CDR1 and CDR2 sequences are GTSNPN and SVGIG (reference sequence). This CDR3 spans 13 amino acids. V dropped 3 bases and J dropped 2 bases, with 8 bases sitting between them.

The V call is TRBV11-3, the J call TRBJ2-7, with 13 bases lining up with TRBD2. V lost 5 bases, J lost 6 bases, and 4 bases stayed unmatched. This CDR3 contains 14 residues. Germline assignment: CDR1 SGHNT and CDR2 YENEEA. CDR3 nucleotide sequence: TGTGCCAGCAGCCCCGGACTAGCGGGAGTCGAGCAGTACTTC. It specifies CASSPGLAGVEQYF.

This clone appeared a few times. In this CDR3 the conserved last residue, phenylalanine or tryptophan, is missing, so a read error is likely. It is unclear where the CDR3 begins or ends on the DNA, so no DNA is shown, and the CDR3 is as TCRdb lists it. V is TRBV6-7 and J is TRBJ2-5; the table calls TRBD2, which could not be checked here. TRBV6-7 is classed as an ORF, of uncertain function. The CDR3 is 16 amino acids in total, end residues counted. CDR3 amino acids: CASTGRWREGQETQVL.

The CDR3 sequence: CSARGGNTEAFF. Written as DNA, the CDR3 is TGCAGTGCTAGAGGAGGGAACACTGAAGCTTTCTTT. The chain couples TRBV20-1 to TRBJ1-1; D remains unclear. The CDR3 has 12 residues. CDR1 and CDR2 from the germline V gene are DFQATT and SNEGSKA (reference sequence). Trimming left V 1 base short and J 1 base short, with 4 bases between.

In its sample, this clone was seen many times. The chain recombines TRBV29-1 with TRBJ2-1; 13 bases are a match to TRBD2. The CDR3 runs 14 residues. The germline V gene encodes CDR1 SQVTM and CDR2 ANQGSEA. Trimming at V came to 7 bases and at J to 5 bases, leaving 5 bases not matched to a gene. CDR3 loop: CSEITSGRDNEQFF. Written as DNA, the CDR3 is TGCAGCGAAATAACTAGCGGGAGGGACAATGAGCAGTTCTTC.

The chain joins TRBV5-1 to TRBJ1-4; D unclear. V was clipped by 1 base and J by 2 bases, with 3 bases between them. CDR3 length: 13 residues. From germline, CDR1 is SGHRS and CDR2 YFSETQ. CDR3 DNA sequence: TGCGCCAGCAGCTTGCCGACTAATGAAAAACTGTTTTTT. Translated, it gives CASSLPTNEKLFF.

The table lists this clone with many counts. The CDR3 sequence: CATSSGTDEQYF. DNA of the CDR3: TGTGCCACTTCTTCCGGGACAGACGAGCAGTACTTC. The rearrangement joins TRBV2 to TRBJ2-7, with 7 positions matching TRBD1. The CDR3 consists of 12 residues. Germline trimming cut 10 bases from V and 5 bases from J; bases unmatched to any gene: 8. Germline assignment: CDR1 SNHLY and CDR2 FYNNEI.

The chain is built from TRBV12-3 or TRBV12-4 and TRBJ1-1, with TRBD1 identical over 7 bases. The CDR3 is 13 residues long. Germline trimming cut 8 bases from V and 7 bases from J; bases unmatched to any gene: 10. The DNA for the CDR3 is TGTGCCAGCGGTCGTGACAGGGCGGATGAAGCTTTCTTT. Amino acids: CASGRDRADEAFF.

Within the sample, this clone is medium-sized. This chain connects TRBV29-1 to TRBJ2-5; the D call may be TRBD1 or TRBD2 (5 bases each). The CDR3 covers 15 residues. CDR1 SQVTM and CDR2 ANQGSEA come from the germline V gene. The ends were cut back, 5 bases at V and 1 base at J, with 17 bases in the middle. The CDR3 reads CSVSTGTRPQETQYF. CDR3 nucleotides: TGCAGCGTTTCGACTGGGACCCGCCCCCAAGAGACCCAGTACTTC.

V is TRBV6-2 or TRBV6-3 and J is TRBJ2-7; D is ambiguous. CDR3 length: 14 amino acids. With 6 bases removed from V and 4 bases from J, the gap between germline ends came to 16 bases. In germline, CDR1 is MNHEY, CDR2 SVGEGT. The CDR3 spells CASSSRLNMYEQYF. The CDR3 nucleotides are TGTGCCAGCAGCTCTAGATTAAATATGTACGAGCAGTACTTC.

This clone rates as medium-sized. CDR3 in DNA: TGCAGTGCTAGACCCAGCGACCCCTACGAGCAGTACTTC. This translates into CSARPSDPYEQYF. V and J are TRBV20-1 and TRBJ2-7; unclear D gene. The germline gives CDR1 DFQATT, CDR2 SNEGSKA (reference sequence). V lost 2 bases and J lost 2, with 10 bases in between. CDR3 length: 13 residues.

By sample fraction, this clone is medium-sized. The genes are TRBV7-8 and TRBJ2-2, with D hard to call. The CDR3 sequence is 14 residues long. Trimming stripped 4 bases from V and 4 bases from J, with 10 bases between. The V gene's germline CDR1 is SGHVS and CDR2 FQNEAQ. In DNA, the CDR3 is TGTGCCAGCAGCTCACTTCGTGTCACCGGGGAGCTGTTTTTT. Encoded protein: CASSSLRVTGELFF.

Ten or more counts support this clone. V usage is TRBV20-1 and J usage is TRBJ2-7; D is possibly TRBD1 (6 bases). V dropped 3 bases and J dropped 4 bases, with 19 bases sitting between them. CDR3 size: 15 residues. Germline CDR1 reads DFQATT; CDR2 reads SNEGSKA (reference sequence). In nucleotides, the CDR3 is TGCAGTGCTAGGGGGTGGGTAGGGGGAGCTTACGAGCAGTACTTC. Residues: CSARGWVGGAYEQYF.

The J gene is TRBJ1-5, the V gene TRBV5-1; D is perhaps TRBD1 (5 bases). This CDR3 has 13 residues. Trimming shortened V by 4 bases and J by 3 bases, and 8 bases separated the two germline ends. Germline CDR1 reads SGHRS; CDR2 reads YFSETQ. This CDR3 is CASSQDNNQPQHF. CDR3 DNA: TGCGCCAGCAGCCAGGACAACAATCAGCCCCAGCATTTT.

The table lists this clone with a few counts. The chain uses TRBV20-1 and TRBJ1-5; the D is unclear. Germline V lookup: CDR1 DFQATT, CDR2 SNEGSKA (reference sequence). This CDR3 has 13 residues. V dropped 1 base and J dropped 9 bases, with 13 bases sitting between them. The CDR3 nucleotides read TGCAGTGCTAGAGTAGCGGGTCCGGGGCCCCAGCATTTT. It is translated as CSARVAGPGPQHF.

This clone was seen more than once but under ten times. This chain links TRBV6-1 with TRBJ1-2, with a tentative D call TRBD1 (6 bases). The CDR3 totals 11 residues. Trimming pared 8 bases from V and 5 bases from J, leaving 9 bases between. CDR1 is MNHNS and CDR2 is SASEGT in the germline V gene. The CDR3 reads CASGQGYGYTF. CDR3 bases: TGTGCCAGCGGCCAGGGGTATGGCTACACCTTC.

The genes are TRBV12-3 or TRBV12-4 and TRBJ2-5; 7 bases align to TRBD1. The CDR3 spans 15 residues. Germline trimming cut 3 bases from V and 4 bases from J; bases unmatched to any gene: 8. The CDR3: CASSLIQGNRETQYF. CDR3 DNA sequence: TGTGCCAGCAGTTTGATACAGGGGAATCGAGAGACCCAGTACTTC.

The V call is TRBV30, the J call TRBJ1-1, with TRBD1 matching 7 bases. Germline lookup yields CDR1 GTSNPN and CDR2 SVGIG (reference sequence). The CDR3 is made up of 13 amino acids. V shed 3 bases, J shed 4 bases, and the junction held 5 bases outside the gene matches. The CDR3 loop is CAWRRQGPTEAFF. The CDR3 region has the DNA TGTGCCTGGAGAAGACAGGGCCCCACTGAAGCTTTCTTT.

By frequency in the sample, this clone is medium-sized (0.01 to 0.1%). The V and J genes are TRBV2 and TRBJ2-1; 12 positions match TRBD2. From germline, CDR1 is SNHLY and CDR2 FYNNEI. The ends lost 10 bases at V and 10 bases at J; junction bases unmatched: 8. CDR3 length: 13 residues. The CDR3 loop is CATQQTSGGEQFF. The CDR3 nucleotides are TGTGCCACCCAACAGACTAGCGGGGGAGAGCAGTTCTTC.

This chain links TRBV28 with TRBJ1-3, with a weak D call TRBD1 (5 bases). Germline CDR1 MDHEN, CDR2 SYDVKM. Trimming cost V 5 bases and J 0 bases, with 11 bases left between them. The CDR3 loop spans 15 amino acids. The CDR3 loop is CASSTGVPSGNTIYF. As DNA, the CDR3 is TGTGCCAGCAGTACGGGGGTGCCCTCTGGAAACACCATATATTTT.

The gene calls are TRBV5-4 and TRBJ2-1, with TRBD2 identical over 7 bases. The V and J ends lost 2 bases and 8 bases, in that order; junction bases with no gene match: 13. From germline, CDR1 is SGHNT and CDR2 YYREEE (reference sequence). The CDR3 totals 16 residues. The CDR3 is CASSFNEGREKDEQFF. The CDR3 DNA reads TGTGCCAGCAGCTTCAACGAGGGGCGGGAGAAGGATGAGCAGTTCTTC.

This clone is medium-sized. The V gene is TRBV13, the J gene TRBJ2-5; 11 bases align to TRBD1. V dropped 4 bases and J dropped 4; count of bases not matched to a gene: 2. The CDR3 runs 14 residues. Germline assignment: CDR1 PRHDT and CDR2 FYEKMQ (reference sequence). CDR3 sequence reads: CASSSGQGAETQYF. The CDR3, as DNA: TGTGCCAGCAGCTCAGGACAGGGGGCAGAGACCCAGTACTTC.